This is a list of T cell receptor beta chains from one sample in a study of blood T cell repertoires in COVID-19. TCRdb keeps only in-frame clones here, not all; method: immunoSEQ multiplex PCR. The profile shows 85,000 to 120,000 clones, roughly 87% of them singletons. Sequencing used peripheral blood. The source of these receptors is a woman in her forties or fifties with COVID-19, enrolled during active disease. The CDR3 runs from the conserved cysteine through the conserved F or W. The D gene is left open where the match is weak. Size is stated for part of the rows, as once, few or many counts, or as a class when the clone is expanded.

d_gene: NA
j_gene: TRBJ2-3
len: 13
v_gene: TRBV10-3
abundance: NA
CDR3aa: CAIMGQGTDTQYF
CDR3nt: TGTGCCATCATGGGGCAGGGAACAGATACGCAGTATTTT

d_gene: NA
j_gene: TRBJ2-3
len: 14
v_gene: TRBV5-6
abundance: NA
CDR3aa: CASSLLMNTDTQYF
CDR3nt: TGTGCCAGCAGCTTACTCATGAACACAGATACGCAGTATTTT

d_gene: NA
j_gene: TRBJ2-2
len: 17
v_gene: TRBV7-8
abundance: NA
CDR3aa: CASSLASGGPLTGELFF
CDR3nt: TGTGCCAGCAGCTTAGCATCCGGGGGGCCCCTCACCGGGGAGCTGTTTTTT

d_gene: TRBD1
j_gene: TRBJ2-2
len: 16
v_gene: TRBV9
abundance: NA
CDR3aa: CASSVTGQGITGELFF
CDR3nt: TGTGCCAGCAGCGTAACGGGACAGGGGATCACCGGGGAGCTGTTTTTT

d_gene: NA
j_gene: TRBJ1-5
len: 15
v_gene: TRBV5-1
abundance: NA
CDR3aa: CASSLAGNSNQPQHF
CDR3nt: TGCGCCAGCAGCTTGGCAGGGAATAGCAATCAGCCCCAGCATTTT

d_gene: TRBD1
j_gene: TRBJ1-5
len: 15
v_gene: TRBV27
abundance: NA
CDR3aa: CASSLSTGGNQPQHF
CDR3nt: TGTGCCAGCAGTTTATCAACAGGGGGCAATCAGCCCCAGCATTTT

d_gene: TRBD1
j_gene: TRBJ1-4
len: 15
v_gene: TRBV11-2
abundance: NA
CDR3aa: CASSKARDRAEKLFF
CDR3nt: TGTGCCAGCAGCAAAGCCCGGGACAGGGCTGAAAAACTGTTTTTT

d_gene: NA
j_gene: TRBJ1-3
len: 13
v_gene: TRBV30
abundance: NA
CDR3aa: CAEQGQGGNTIYF
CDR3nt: TGTGCTGAGCAGGGGCAGGGAGGAAACACCATATATTTT

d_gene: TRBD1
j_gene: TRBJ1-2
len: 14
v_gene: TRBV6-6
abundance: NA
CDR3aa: CASRTGTANYGYTF
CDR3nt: TGTGCCAGCAGAACCGGGACAGCTAACTATGGCTACACCTTC

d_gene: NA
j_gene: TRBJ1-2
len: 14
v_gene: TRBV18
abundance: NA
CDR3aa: CASSHEVANYGYTF
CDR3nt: TGTGCCAGCTCCCATGAAGTAGCTAACTATGGCTACACCTTC

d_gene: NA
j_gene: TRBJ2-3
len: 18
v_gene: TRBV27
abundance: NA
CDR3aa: CASSFHPSMGKRADTQYF
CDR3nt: TGTGCCAGCAGTTTTCACCCCTCCATGGGGAAGCGGGCAGATACGCAGTATTTT

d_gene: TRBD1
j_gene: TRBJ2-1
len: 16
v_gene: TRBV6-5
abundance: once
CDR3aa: CASSYQTGGSYNEQFF
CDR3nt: TGTGCCAGCAGTTACCAGACAGGGGGGTCCTACAATGAGCAGTTCTTC

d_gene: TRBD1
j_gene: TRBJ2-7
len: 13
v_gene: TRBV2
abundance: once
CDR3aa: CASSHDRVREQYF
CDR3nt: TGTGCCAGCAGCCACGACAGGGTTCGCGAGCAGTACTTC

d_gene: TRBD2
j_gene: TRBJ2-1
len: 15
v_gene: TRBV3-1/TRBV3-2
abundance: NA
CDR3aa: CASSQLAGGVDEQFF
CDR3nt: TGTGCCAGCAGCCAACTAGCGGGGGGGGTAGATGAGCAGTTCTTC

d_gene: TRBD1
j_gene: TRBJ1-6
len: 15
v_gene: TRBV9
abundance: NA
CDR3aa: CASSPVGQGTSPLHF
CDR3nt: TGTGCCAGCAGCCCGGTGGGACAGGGAACTTCACCCCTCCACTTT

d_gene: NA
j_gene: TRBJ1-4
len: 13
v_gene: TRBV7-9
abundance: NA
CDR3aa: CASRGQVEEKLFF
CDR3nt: TGTGCCAGCAGGGGGCAGGTAGAGGAAAAACTGTTTTTT

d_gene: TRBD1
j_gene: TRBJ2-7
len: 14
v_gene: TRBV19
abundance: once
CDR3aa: CASSRTGEPYEQYF
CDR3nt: TGTGCCAGTAGCCGGACAGGGGAACCCTACGAGCAGTACTTC

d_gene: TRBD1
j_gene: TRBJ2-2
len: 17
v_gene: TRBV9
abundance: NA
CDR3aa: CASSVLPGQVGTGELFF
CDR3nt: TGTGCCAGCAGCGTCCTCCCTGGACAGGTCGGCACCGGGGAGCTGTTTTTT

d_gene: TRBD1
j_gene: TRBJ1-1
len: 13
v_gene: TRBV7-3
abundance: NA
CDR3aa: CASSLGQGTEAFF
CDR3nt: TGTGCCAGCAGCTTAGGACAGGGCACTGAAGCTTTCTTT

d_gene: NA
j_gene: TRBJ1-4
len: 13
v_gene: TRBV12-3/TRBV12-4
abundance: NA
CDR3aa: CASSLSTGKGVFF
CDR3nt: TGTGCCAGCAGTTTATCAACAGGGAAGGGGGTGTTTTTT

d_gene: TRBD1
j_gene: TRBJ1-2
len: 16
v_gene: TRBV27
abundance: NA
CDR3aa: CASSLFETGAVWGYTF
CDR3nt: TGTGCCAGCAGTTTATTCGAGACAGGGGCGGTATGGGGCTACACCTTC

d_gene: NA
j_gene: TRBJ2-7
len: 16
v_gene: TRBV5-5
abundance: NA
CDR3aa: CASSLGQFVSSYEQYF
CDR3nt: TGTGCCAGCAGCTTGGGACAGTTCGTTAGCTCCTACGAGCAGTACTTC

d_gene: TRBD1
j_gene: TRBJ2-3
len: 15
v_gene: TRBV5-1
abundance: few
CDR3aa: CASSLMDRGASTQYF
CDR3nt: TGCGCCAGCAGCTTGATGGACAGGGGGGCTTCTACGCAGTATTTT

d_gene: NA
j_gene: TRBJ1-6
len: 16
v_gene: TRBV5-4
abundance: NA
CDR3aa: CASSLLGGGNGSPLHF
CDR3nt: TGTGCCAGCAGCTTACTCGGGGGGGGTAATGGTTCACCCCTCCACTTT

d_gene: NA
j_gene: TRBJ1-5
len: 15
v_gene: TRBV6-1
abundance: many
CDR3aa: CASGRVANSNQPQHF
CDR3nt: TGTGCCAGCGGTCGGGTAGCTAATAGCAATCAGCCCCAGCATTTT

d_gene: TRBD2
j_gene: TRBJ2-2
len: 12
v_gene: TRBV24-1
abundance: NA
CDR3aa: CATSDLAGKLFF
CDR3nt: TGTGCCACCAGTGATCTAGCGGGAAAGCTGTTTTTT

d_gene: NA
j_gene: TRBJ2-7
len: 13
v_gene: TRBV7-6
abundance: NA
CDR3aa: CASSLGHLKEQYF
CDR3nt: TGTGCCAGCAGCTTAGGACACCTTAAGGAGCAGTACTTC

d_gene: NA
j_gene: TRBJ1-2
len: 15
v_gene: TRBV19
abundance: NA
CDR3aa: CASSKGTLVGYGYTF
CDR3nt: TGTGCCAGTAGTAAAGGGACTCTCGTCGGCTATGGCTACACCTTC

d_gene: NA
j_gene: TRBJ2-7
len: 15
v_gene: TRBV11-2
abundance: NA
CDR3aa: CASSPEIGTHYEQYF
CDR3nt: TGTGCCAGCAGCCCTGAAATAGGGACACACTACGAGCAGTACTTC

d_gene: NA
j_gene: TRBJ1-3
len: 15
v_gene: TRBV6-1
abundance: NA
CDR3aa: CASSEARGAANTIYF
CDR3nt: TGTGCCAGCAGTGAAGCGCGGGGGGCCGCAAACACCATATATTTT

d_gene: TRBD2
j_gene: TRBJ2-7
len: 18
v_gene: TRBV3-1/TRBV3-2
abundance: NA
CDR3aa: CASSQHAGLAGGLYEQYF
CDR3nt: TGTGCCAGCAGCCAGCACGCGGGACTAGCGGGGGGGCTGTACGAGCAGTACTTC

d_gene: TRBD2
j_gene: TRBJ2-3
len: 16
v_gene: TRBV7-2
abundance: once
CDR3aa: CASSLALAGGTDTQYF
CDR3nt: TGTGCCAGCAGCTTAGCGCTAGCGGGGGGCACAGATACGCAGTATTTT

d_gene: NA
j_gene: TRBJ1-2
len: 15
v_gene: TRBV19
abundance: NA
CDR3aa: CASSIPRTDISGYTF
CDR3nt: TGTGCCAGTAGTATCCCCCGGACAGATATTTCTGGCTACACCTTC

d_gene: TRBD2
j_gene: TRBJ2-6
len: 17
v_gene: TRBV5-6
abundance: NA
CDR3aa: CASSLIAGGSGANVLTF
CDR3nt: TGTGCCAGCAGCTTGATAGCGGGGGGATCTGGGGCCAACGTCCTGACTTTC

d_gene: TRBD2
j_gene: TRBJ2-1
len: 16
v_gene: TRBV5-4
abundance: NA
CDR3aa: CASSLPGTSGYNEQFF
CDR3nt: TGTGCCAGCAGCTTACCCGGGACTAGCGGGTACAATGAGCAGTTCTTC

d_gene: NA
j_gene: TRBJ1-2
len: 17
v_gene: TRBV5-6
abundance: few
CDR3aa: CASSLGVQESPNYGYTF
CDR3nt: TGTGCCAGCAGCTTGGGGGTACAGGAGAGCCCTAACTATGGCTACACCTTC

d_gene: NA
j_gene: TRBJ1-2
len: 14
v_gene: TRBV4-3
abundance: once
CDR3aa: CASSQARPRGGYTF
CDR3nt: TGCGCCAGCAGCCAAGCTAGGCCTCGTGGAGGCTACACCTTC

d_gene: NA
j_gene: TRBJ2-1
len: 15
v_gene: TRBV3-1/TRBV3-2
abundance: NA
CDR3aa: CASSQGSFSGNEQFF
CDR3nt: TGTGCCAGCAGCCAAGGGTCCTTCTCCGGCAATGAGCAGTTCTTC

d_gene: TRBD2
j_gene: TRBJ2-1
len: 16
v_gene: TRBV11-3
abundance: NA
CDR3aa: CASSLQVGAGEAEQFF
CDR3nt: TGTGCCAGCAGCTTGCAGGTGGGAGCGGGGGAGGCTGAGCAGTTCTTC

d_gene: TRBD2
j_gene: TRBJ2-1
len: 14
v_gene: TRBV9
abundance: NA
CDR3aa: CASSVTSYYNEQFF
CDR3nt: TGTGCCAGCAGCGTGACTAGCTACTACAATGAGCAGTTCTTC

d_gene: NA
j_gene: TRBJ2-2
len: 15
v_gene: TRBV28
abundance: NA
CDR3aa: CASSFHLPVTGELFF
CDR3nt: TGTGCCAGCAGTTTCCATTTACCAGTCACCGGGGAGCTGTTTTTT

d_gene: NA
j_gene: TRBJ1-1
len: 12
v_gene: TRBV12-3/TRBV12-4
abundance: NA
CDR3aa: CASSRGNTEAFF
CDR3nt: TGTGCCAGCAGTAGGGGGAACACTGAAGCTTTCTTT

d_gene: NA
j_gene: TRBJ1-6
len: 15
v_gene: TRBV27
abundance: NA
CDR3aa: CASRDEAQYNSPLHF
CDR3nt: TGTGCCAGCAGAGACGAGGCCCAATATAATTCACCCCTCCACTTT

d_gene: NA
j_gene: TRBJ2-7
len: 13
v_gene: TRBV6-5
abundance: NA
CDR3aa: CASKNPGVYEQYF
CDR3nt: TGTGCCAGCAAAAATCCAGGGGTCTACGAGCAGTACTTC

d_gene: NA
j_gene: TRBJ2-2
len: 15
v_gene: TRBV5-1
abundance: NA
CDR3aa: CASSFRTTNTGELFF
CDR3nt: TGCGCCAGCAGCTTTAGGACAACGAACACCGGGGAGCTGTTTTTT

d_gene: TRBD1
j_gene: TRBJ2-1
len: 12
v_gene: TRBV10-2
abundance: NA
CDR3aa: CATGQGKGEQFF
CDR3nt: TGCGCCACTGGACAGGGGAAGGGTGAGCAGTTCTTC

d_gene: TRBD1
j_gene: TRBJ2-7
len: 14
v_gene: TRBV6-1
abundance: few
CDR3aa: CASSEVQGAHEQYF
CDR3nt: TGTGCCAGCAGTGAAGTTCAGGGGGCCCACGAGCAGTACTTC

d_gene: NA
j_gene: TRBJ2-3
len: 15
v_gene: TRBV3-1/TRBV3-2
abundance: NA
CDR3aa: CASSPPRGGTDTQYF
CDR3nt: TGTGCCAGCAGCCCCCCCAGAGGGGGAACAGATACGCAGTATTTT

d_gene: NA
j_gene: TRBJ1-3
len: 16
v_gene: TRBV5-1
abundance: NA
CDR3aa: CASSLGLGGSGNTIYF
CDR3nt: TGCGCCAGCAGCTTGGGCTTGGGGGGATCTGGAAACACCATATATTTT

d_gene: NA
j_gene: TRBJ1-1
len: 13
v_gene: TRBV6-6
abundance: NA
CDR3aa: CASSYKGGTEAFF
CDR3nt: TGTGCCAGCAGTTACAAAGGAGGGACTGAAGCTTTCTTT

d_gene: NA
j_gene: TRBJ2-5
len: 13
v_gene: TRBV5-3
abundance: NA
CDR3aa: CASFRRLQETQYF
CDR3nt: TGTGCCAGTTTCCGAAGACTCCAAGAGACCCAGTACTTC

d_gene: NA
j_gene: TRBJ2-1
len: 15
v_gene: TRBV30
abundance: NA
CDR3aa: CAWSGGFSSYNEQFF
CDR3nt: TGTGCCTGGTCCGGCGGGTTTAGCTCCTACAATGAGCAGTTCTTC

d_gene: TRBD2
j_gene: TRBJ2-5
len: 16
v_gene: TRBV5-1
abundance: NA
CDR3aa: CASSRSGGRAQETQYF
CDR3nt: TGCGCCAGCAGCCGGAGCGGGGGGAGGGCCCAAGAGACCCAGTACTTC

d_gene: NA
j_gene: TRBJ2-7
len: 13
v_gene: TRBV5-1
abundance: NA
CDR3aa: CASSLGPAGEQYF
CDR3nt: TGCGCCAGCAGCTTGGGTCCAGCCGGGGAGCAGTACTTC

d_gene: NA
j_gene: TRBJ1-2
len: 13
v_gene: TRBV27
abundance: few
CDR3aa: CASSFGGTYGYTF
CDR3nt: TGTGCCAGCAGTTTTGGAGGGACCTATGGCTACACCTTC